This TCR beta chain was sequenced in a study of CD8 T cells in Susac syndrome. V was clipped by 6 bases and J by 4 bases; unmatched bases: 7. The germline CDR1 and CDR2 sequences are MDHEN and SYDVKM. CDR3 length: 16 residues. RNA in amounts of roughly 0.5 to 1 ug was reverse transcribed with random hexamers. Each CDR3 protein gets one entry after TCRdb re-called the immunoSEQ multiplex PCR reads with MiXCR. The sample consists of a few hundred thousand distinct CDR3 sequences, 90% to 95% of them appearing once. Negative isolation was applied to CD8+ and CD4+ T cells, and FACS enrichment was applied to TEMRA cells.

The rearrangement links TRBV28 to TRBJ2-5; 14 bases agree with TRBD2. Sequenced sample: CD4+ T cells from PBMCs. The TCR originated in a human donor with multiple sclerosis. CDR3 bases: TGTGCCAGCAGAGAGCGGACTAGCGGGAGGTCAGAGACCCAGTACTTC. This codes for CASRERTSGRSETQYF.